This entry is about one T cell receptor beta chain. Original processing notes: How many nucleated cells were present was estimated from reference gene primer amplification. TCRdb keeps only in-frame clones here, not all; method: immunoSEQ multiplex PCR. D and trimming come from the DNA, and the V and J calls and clone size come from that table. The data hold 110,000 or so clones, with 87% observed a single time. The sample belongs to a study of blood T cell repertoires in COVID-19. The sequence derives from a woman aged 45 to 65 with acute or convalescent COVID-19. The sequenced sample consisted of peripheral blood.

The CDR3 nucleotides read TGTGCCAGCTCACCGGGAGGAACCGGGGAGCTGTTTTTT. This gives the protein CASSPGGTGELFF. This chain links TRBV18 with TRBJ2-2; possible D gene TRBD2, 6 bases. Between the trimmed V and J ends, which lost 3 bases and 5 bases, there was a span of 7 bases. The CDR3 extends over 13 amino acids. CDR1 is KGHSH and CDR2 is LQKENI in the germline V gene.